The entry below describes one T cell receptor (beta chain). Its antigen is not identified. The sample originates from a study of T cells after yellow fever vaccination. Study-wide context: Low-cell-number fractions underwent preparation using SMART-Seq v4 Ultra Low Input. Findings and limits, study-wide: A secondary response was less intense yet reached its peak sooner, at day 5 versus 15. Primary-vaccination clones mostly resurfaced post-booster (under 98% CD4, approximately 87% CD8). Although most clonotypes did not, a small share appeared in both CD4 and CD8 compartments.

In TCRdb, the 5' RACE reads were re-called with MiXCR into one record per CDR3 protein. The sample records hundreds of thousands of distinct CDR3 sequences, around 5.3% being singletons. V was clipped by 6 bases and J by 6 bases; unmatched bases: 12. CDR3 length equals 15 residues. The V gene's germline CDR1 is MDHEN and CDR2 SYDVKM. The sample here was CD4+ T cells sorted from PBMCs, taken on the day of the yellow fever booster vaccination. This sequence was found in a man between 18 and 35 years old who received the YFV17D yellow fever vaccine. This chain uses TRBV28 with TRBJ2-7; 9 bases agree with TRBD2. Here the CDR3 DNA reads TGTGCCAGCAGCCCCTCCGACCGGCGGGGGGGCGAGCAGTACGTC. It encodes CASSPSDRRGGEQYV.